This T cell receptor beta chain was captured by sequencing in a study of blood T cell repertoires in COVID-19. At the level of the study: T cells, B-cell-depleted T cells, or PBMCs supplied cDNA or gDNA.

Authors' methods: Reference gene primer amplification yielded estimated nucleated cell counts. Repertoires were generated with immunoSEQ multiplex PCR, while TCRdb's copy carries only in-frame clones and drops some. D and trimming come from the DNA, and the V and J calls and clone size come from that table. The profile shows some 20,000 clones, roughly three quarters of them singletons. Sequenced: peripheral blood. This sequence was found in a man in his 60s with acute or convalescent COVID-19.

The CDR3: CASSKERGVPDTQYF. Written as DNA, the CDR3 is TGCGCCAGCAGCAAGGAGCGGGGGGTTCCGGATACGCAGTATTTT. The chain couples TRBV4-1 to TRBJ2-3; 9 bases align to TRBD2. Trimming at V came to 5 bases and at J to 6 bases, leaving 9 bases not matched to a gene. The CDR3 sequence is 15 residues long. Germline lookup yields CDR1 MGHRA and CDR2 YSYEKL.